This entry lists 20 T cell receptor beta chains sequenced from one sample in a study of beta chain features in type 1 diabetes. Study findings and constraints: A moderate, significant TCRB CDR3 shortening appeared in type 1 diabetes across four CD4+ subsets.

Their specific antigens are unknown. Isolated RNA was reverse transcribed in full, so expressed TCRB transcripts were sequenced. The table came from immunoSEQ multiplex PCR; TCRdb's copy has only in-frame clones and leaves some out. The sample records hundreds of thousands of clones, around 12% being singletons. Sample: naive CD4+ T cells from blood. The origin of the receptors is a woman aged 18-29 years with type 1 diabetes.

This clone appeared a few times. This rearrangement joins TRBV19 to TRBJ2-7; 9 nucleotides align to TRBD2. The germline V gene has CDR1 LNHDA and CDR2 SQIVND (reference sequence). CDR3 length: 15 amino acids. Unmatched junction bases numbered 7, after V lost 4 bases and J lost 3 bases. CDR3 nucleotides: TGTGCCAGTAGTACGGCGGGACTAGCAGGCTACGAGCAGTACTTC. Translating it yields CASSTAGLAGYEQYF.

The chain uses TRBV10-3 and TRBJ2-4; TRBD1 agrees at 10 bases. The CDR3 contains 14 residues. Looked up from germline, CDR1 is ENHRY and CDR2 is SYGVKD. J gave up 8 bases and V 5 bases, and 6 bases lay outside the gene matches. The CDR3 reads CAISLGQGVDIQYF. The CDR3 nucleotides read TGTGCCATCAGTCTCGGACAGGGGGTGGACATTCAGTACTTC.

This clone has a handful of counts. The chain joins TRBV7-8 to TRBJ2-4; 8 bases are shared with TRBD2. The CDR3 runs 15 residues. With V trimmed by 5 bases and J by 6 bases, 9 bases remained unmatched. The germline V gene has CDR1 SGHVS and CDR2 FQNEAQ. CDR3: CASSPAGGGRNIQYF. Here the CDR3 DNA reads TGTGCCAGCAGCCCTGCGGGGGGCGGGAGAAACATTCAGTACTTC.

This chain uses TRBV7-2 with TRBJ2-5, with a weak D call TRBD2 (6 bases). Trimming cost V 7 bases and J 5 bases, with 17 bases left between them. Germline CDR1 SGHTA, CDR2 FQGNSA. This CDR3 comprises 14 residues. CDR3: CASNPRESRETQYF. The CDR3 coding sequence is TGTGCCAGCAACCCACGGGAGTCTCGGGAGACCCAGTACTTC.

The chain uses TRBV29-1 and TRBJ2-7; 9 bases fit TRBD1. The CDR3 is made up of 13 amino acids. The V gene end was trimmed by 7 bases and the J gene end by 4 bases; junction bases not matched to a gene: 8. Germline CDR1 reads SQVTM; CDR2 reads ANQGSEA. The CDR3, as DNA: TGCAGCGCCGGACAGGGGAAGGAGTACGAGCAGTACTTC. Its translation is CSAGQGKEYEQYF.

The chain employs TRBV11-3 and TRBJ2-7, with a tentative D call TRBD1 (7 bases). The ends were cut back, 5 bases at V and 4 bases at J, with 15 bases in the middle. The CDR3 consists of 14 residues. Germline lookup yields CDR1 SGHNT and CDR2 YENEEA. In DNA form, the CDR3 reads TGTGCCAGCAGCCCTAGACAGGGAGGTTACGAGCAGTACTTC. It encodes CASSPRQGGYEQYF.

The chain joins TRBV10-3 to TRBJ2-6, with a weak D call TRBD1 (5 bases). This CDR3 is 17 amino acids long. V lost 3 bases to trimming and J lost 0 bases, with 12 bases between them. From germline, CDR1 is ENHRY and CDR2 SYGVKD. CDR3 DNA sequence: TGTGCCATCAGTGACGAACAGGCCGACTCTGGGGCCAACGTCCTGACTTTC. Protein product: CAISDEQADSGANVLTF.

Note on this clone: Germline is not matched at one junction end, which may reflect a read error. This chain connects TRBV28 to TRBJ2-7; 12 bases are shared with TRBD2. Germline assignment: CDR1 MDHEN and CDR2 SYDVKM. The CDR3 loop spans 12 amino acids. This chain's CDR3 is CASSPPTSGGYF. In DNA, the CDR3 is TGTGCCAGCAGTCCTCCGACTAGCGGGGGATATTTC.

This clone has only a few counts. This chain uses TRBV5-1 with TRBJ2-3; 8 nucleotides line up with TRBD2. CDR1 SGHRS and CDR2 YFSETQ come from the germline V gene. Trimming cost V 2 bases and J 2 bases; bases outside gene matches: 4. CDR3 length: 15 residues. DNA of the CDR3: TGCGCCAGCAGCTTACGGGGGGGTTCCACAGATACGCAGTATTTT. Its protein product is CASSLRGGSTDTQYF.

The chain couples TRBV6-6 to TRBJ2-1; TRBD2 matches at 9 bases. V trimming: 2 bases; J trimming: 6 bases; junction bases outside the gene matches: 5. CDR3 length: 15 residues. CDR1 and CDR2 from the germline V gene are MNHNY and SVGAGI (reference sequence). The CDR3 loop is CASSYTGLATNEQFF. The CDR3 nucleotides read TGTGCCAGCAGTTACACGGGACTAGCCACCAATGAGCAGTTCTTC.

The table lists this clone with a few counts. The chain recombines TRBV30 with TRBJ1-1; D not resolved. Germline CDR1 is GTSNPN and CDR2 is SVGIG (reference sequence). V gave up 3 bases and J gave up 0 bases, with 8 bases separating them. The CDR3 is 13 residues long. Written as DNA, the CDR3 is TGTGCCTGGAGACGGGAGATGAACACTGAAGCTTTCTTT. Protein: CAWRREMNTEAFF.

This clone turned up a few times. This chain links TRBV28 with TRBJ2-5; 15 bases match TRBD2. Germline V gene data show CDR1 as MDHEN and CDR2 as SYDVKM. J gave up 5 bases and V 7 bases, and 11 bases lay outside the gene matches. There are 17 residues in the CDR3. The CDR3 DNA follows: TGTGCCAGCACCCTCGCCGGACTAGCGGGAGGGGTGGAGACCCAGTACTTC. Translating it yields CASTLAGLAGGVETQYF.

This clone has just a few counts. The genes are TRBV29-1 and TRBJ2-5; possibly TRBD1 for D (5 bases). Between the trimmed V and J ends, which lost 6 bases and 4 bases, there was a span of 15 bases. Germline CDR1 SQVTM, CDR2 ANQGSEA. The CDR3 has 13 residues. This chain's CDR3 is CSVRQGSRETQYF. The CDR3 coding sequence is TGCAGCGTGAGGCAGGGAAGCCGAGAGACCCAGTACTTC. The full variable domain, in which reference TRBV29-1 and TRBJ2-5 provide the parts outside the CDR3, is SAVISQKPSRDICQRGTSLTIQCQVDSQVTMMFWYRQQPGQSLTLIATANQGSEATYESGFVIDKFPISRPNLTFSTLTVSNMSPEDSSIYLCSVRQGSRETQYFGPGTRLLVL.

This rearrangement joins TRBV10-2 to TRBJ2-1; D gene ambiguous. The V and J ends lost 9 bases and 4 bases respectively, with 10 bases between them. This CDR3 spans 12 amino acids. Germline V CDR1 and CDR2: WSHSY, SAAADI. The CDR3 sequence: CASYQDYNEQFF. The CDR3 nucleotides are TGCGCCAGTTACCAGGATTACAATGAGCAGTTCTTC.

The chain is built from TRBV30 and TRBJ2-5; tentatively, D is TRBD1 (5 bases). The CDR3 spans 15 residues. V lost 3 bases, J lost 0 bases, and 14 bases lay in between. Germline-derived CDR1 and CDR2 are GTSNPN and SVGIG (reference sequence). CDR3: CAWRNKTEHQETQYF. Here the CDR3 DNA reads TGTGCCTGGAGGAATAAGACAGAACACCAAGAGACCCAGTACTTC.

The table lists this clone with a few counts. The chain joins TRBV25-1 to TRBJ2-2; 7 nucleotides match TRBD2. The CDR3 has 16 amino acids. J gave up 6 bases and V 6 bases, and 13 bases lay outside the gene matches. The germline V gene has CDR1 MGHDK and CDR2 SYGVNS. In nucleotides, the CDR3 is TGTGCCAGCAGCCCCCCGGGACTAAGGGGCGCCGGGGAGCTGTTTTTT. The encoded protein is CASSPPGLRGAGELFF.

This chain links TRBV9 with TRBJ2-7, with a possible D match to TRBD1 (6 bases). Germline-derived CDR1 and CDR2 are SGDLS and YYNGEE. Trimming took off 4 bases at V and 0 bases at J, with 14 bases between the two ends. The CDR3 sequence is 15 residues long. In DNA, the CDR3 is TGTGCCAGCAGCACCGGACAGAGGAGCTCCTACGAGCAGTACTTC. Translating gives CASSTGQRSSYEQYF.

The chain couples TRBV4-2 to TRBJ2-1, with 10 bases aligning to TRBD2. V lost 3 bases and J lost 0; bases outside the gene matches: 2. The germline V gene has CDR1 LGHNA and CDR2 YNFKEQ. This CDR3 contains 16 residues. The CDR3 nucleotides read TGTGCCAGCAGCCAGGTAGCGGGAGGCTCCTACAATGAGCAGTTCTTC. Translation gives CASSQVAGGSYNEQFF.

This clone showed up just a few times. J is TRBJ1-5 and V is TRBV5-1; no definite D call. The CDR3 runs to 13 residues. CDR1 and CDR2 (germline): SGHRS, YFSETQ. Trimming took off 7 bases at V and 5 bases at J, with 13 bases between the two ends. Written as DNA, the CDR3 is TGCGCCAGCCGTCTCGGAGACGATCAGCCCCAGCATTTT. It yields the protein CASRLGDDQPQHF.

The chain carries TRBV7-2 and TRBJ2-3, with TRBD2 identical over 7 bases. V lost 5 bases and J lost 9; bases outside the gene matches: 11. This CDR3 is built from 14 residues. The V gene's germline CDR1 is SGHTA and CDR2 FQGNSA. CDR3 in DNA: TGTGCCAGCAGCCCCAATACGGGGGGAGGCACGCAGTATTTT. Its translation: CASSPNTGGGTQYF.